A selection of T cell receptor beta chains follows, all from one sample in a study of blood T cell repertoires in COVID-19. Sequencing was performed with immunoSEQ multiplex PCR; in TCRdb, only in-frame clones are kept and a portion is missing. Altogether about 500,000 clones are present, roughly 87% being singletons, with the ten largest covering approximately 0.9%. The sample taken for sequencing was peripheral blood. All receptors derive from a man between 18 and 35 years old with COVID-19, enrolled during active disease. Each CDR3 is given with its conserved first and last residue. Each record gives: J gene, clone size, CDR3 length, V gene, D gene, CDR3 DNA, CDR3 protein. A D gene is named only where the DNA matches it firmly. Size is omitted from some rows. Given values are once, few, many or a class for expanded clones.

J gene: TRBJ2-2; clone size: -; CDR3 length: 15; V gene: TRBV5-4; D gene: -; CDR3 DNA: TGTGCCAGCAGCTTGGGGGGGCCGGGAACCGGGGAGCTGTTTTTT; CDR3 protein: CASSLGGPGTGELFF
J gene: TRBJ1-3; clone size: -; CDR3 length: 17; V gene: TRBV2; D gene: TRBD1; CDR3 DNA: TGTGCCAGCACCCGGGGACAGGGGAGAGTATCTGGAAACACCATATATTTT; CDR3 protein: CASTRGQGRVSGNTIYF
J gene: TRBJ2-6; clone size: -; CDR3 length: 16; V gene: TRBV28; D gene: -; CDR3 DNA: TGTGCCAGCAGTACGGGTCTTTCCTCTGGGGCCAACGTCCTGACTTTC; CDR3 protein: CASSTGLSSGANVLTF
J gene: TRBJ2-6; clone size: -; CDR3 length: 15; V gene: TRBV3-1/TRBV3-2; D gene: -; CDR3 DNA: TGTGCCAGCAGCCCGACGACAGACGGGGCCAACGTCCTGACTTTC; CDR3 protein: CASSPTTDGANVLTF
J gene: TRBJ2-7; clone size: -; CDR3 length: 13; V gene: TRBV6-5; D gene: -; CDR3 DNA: TGTGCCAGCAGCCGTAGCGCATCCTACGAGCAGTACTTC; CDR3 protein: CASSRSASYEQYF
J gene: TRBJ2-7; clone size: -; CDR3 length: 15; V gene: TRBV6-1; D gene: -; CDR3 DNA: TGTGCCAGCAGTGAAGAGGAGGGGGCCTCCTACGAGCAGTACTTC; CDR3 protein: CASSEEEGASYEQYF
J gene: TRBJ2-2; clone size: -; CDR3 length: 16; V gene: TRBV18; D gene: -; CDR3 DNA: TGTGCCAGCTCACCACCGGCGGGACCGAACACCGGGGAGCTGTTTTTT; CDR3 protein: CASSPPAGPNTGELFF
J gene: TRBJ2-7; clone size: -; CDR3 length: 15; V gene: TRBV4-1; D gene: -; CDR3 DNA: TGCGCCAGCAGCCAATCCGCCACAGGATCCTACGAGCAGTACTTC; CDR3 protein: CASSQSATGSYEQYF
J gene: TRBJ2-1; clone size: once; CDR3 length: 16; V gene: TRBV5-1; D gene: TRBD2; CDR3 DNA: TGCGCCAGCAGCTTGGGCCCTAGCGGGAGCGGCGATGAGCAGTTCTTC; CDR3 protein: CASSLGPSGSGDEQFF
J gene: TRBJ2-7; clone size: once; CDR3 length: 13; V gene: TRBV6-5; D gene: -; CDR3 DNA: TGTGCCAGCAGTTACTCCCGCCGGGACGAGCAGTACTTC; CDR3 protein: CASSYSRRDEQYF
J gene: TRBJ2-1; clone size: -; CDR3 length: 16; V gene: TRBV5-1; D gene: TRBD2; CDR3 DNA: TGCGCCAGCAGTCGAGCGGGAGTAAGCTCCTACAATGAGCAGTTCTTC; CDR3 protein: CASSRAGVSSYNEQFF
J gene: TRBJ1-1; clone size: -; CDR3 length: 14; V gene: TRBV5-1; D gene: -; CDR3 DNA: TGCGCCAGCAGCTCCGGGAACCCGAACACTGAAGCTTTCTTT; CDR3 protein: CASSSGNPNTEAFF
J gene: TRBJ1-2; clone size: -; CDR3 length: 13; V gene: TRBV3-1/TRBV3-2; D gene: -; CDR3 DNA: TGTGCCAGCAGCCCCTTGCGGGCCTATGGCTACACCTTC; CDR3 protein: CASSPLRAYGYTF
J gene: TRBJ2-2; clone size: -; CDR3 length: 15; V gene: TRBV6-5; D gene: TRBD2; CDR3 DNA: TGTGCCAGCAGTCCCCTAGCGGGGGTCACCGGGGAGCTGTTTTTT; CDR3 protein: CASSPLAGVTGELFF
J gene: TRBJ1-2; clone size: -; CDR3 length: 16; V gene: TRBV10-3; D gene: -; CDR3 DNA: TGTGCCATCAGTGGACCGAATCTCTTGGACAGCTATGGCTACACCTTC; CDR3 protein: CAISGPNLLDSYGYTF
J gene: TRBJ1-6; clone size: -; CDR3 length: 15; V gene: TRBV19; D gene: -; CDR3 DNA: TGTGCCAGTAGTACAGGGCCTACGGATGGTTCACCCCTCCACTTT; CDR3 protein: CASSTGPTDGSPLHF
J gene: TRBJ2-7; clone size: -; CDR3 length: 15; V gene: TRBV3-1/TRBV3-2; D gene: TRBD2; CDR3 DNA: TGTGCCAGCAGCCATACTAGCGGGGGGGCCCACGAGCAGTACTTC; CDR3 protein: CASSHTSGGAHEQYF
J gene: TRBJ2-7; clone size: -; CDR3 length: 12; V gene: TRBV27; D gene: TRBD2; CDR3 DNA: TGTGCCAGCAAGGCGGGAGGAGGCGAGCAGTACTTC; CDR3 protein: CASKAGGGEQYF
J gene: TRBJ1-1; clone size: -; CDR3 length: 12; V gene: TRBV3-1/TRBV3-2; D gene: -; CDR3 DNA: TGTGCCAGCAGCCAGGTGCGAACTGAAGCTTTCTTT; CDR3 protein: CASSQVRTEAFF
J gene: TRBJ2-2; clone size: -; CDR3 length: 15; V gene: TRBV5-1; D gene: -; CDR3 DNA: TGCGCCAGCAGCTTGGTCAGGGGGAACACCGGGGAGCTGTTTTTT; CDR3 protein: CASSLVRGNTGELFF
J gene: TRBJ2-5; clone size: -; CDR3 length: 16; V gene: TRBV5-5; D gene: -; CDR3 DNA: TGTGCCAGCAGCATTCTCTCAGCGGCCAACCAAGAGACCCAGTACTTC; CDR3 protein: CASSILSAANQETQYF
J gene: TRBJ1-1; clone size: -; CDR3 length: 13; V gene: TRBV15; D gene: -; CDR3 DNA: TGTGCCACCAGACAGGGACCGAACACTGAAGCTTTCTTT; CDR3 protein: CATRQGPNTEAFF
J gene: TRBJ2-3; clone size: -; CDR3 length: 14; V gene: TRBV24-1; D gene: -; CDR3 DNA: TGTGCCACCAGTATCTCCGGAGGGGCCGATACGCAGTATTTT; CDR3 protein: CATSISGGADTQYF
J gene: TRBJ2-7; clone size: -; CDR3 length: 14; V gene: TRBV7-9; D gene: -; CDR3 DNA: TGTGCCAGCAGCCAGGGGGGAAGCTCCTACGAGCAGTACTTC; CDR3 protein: CASSQGGSSYEQYF
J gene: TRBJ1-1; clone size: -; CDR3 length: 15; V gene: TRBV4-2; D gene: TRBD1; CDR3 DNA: TGTGCCAGCAGCCCCCAGGCAGGGGGAGGCACTGAAGCTTTCTTT; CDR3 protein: CASSPQAGGGTEAFF
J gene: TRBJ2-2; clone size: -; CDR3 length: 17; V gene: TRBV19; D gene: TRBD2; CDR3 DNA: TGTGCCAGTAGTACCTCCGGGACTAGCGGTAACACCGGGGAGCTGTTTTTT; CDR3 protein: CASSTSGTSGNTGELFF
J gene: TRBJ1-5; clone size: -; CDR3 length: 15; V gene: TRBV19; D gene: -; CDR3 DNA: TGTGCCAGCCTCCTACGAGGGGAGGGCAATCAGCCCCAGCATTTT; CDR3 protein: CASLLRGEGNQPQHF
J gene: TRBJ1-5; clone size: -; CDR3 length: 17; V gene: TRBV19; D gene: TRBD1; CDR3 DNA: TGTGCCAGTAGTATAGACCCGACAGGGTATGGAAATCAGCCCCAGCATTTT; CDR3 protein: CASSIDPTGYGNQPQHF
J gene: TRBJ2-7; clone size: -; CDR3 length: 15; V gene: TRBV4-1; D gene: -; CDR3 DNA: TGCGCCAGCAGCCGACAACCGGGACATGACTACGAGCAGTACTTC; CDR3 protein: CASSRQPGHDYEQYF
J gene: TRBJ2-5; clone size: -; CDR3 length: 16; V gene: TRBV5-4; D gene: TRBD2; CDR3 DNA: TGTGCCAGCAGCTCCGGGGGGCTAGCGGGCGGGGAGACCCAGTACTTC; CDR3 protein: CASSSGGLAGGETQYF
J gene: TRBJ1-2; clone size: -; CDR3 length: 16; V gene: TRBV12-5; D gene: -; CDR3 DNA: TGTGCTAGTGGTTTGGTAGCCGGTTCTTTAATTCATGGCTACACCTTC; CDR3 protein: CASGLVAGSLIHGYTF
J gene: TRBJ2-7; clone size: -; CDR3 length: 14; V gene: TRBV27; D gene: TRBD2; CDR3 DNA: TGTGCCAGCAGCCCAGCGGGAGTCGCCTACGAGCAGTACTTC; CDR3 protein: CASSPAGVAYEQYF
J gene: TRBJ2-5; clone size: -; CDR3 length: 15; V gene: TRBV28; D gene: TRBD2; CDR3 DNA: TGTGCCAGCACCCCGAGACTAGCGGGGAGGGAGACCCAGTACTTC; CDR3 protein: CASTPRLAGRETQYF
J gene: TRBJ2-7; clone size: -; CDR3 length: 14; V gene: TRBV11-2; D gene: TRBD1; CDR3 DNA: TGTGCCAGCAGCCCCCGACAGGGAGATGGGGAGCAGTACTTC; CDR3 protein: CASSPRQGDGEQYF
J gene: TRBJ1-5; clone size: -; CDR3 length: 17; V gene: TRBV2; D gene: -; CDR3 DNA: TGTGCCAGCAGGGCCACCAAGGGGGTCCCCGGCAATCAGCCCCAGCATTTT; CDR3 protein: CASRATKGVPGNQPQHF
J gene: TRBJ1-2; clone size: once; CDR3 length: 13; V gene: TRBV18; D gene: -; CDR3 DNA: TGTGCCAGCTCACCATCTACTAACTATGGCTACACCTTC; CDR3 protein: CASSPSTNYGYTF
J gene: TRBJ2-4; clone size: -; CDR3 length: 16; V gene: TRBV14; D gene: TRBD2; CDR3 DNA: TGTGCCAGCAGCCAAGGAGGGACTAGATTTAAAAACATTCAGTACTTC; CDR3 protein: CASSQGGTRFKNIQYF
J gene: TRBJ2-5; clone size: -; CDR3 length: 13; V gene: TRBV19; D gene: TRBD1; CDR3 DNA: TGTGCCAGTAGTCCAGGGGGACGGGAGACCCAGTACTTC; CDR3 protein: CASSPGGRETQYF
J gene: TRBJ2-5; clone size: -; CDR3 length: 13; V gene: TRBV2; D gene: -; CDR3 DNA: TGTGCCAGCGAGGCCATTACCATCGAGACCCAGTACTTC; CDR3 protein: CASEAITIETQYF
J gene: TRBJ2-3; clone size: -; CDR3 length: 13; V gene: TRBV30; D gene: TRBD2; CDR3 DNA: TGTGCCTGGAGTGCGGGAGGTACTTATACGCAGTATTTT; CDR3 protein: CAWSAGGTYTQYF
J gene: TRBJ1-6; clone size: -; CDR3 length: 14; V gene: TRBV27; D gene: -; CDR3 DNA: TGTGCCAGCAGTTGGAGGGCCCAGAATTCACCCCTCCACTTT; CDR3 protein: CASSWRAQNSPLHF
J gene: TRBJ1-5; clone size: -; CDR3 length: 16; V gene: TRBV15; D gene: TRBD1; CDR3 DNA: TGTGCCACCAGCCCGGGGACAGGGGTATGGAATCAGCCCCAGCATTTT; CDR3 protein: CATSPGTGVWNQPQHF
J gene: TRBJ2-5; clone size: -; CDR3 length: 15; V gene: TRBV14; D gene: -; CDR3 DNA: TGTGCCAGCAGTCCTGGATGGGGGCCCGCCGAGACCCAGTACTTC; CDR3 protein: CASSPGWGPAETQYF
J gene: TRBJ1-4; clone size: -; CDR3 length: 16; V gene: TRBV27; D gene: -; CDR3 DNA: TGTGCCAGCTCCTCCCCTCGGGGTTCCACTAATGAAAAACTGTTTTTT; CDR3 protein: CASSSPRGSTNEKLFF
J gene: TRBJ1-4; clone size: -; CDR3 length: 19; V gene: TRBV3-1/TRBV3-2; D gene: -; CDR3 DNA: TGTGCCAGCAGCCCTATTCGACAGGACAGTAGTGGTACTAATGAAAAACTGTTTTTT; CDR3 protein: CASSPIRQDSSGTNEKLFF
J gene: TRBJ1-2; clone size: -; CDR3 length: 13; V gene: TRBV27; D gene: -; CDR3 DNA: TGTGCCAGCAGTTTTGCACAGAACTATGGCTACACCTTC; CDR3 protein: CASSFAQNYGYTF
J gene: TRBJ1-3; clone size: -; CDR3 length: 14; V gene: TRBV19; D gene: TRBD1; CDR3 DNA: TGTGGGACCGGGACAGGGAACTATGGAAACACCATATATTTT; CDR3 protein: CGTGTGNYGNTIYF
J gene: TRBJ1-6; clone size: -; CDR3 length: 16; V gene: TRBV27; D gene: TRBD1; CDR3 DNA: TGTGCCAGCAGTCCCCGGGACAGGGGTAATAATTCACCCCTCCACTTT; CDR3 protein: CASSPRDRGNNSPLHF